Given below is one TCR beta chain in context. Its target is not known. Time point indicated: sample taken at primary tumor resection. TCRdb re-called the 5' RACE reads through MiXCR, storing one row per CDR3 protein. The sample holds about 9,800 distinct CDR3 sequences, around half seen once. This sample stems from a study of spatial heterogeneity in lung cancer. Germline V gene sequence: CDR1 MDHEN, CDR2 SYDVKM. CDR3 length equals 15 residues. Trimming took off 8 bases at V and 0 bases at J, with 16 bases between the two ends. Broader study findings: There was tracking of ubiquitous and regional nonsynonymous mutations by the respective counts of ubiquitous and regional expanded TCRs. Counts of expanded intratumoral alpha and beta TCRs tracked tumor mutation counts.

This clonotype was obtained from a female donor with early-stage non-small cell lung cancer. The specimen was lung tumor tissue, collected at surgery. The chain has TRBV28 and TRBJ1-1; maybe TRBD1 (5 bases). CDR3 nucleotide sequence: TGTGCCAGCCGTTCCGGGGGGAACATGAACACTGAAGCTTTCTTT. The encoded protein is CASRSGGNMNTEAFF.